What follows are 17 T cell receptor beta chains derived from one specimen sequenced in a study of control samples from healthy donors and cancer patients (dated by TCRdb to between 2020 and 2021). The library came from the immunoSEQ multiplex PCR assay. TCRdb carries this immuneACCESS record with in-frame sequences only. Its versions omit some clonotypes, under half of them owing to an unresolved V gene in the studies checked, with the rest unexplained. This sample comprises some 140,000 clones, over 85% of them detected only once. Approximately 10% of the sample lies in the top ten. Sequenced sample: blood. Every receptor here comes from a man aged 25-40 years in good health.

This chain uses TRBV9 with TRBJ1-4; D is perhaps TRBD1 (6 bases). This CDR3 has 16 residues. V dropped 0 bases and J dropped 4 bases, with 13 bases sitting between them. Germline assignment: CDR1 SGDLS and CDR2 YYNGEE. CDR3 DNA: TGTGCCAGCAGCGTAGGCGGCCAGGGGCTTAATGAAAAACTGTTTTTT. Translating gives CASSVGGQGLNEKLFF.

The J gene is TRBJ2-1, the V gene TRBV7-9; 11 bases align to TRBD2. The CDR3 runs to 16 residues. The V and J ends lost 5 bases and 3 bases, in that order; junction bases with no gene match: 6. Germline CDR1 is SEHNR and CDR2 is FQNEAQ (reference sequence). CDR3 DNA: TGTGCCAGCAGCCCCATGGGGACTAGCGGCTACAATGAGCAGTTCTTC. Amino acids: CASSPMGTSGYNEQFF.

The rearrangement uses TRBV3-1 (or the pseudogene TRBV3-2) and TRBJ2-5; 13 bases map to TRBD2. The J segment lost 5 bases and the V segment lost 4 bases, leaving 4 bases of the junction unmatched. CDR1 is LGHDT and CDR2 is YNNKEL in the germline V gene (reference sequence). This CDR3 spans 15 amino acids. In nucleotides, the CDR3 is TGTGCCAGCAGCCCCCTGACTAGCGGGAGGGAGACCCAGTACTTC. This translates into CASSPLTSGRETQYF.

About this clone: Other DNA sequences in this specimen translate into the identical CDR3. The J gene is TRBJ2-1, the V gene TRBV19; D is undetermined. Germline-derived CDR1 and CDR2 are LNHDA and SQIVND (reference sequence). V shed 1 base and J shed 6 bases, with 4 bases lying between them. The CDR3 consists of 12 residues. The CDR3 reads CASSIASNEQFF. CDR3 in DNA: TGTGCCAGTAGTATAGCTAGCAATGAGCAGTTCTTC. Based on the CDR3 plus reference TRBV19 and TRBJ2-1, the full variable domain is DGGITQSPKYLFRKEGQNVTLSCEQNLNHDAMYWYRQDPGQGLRLIYYSQIVNDFQKGDIAEGYSVSREKKESFPLTVTSAQKNPTAFYLCASSIASNEQFFGPGTRLTVL.

This clone was detected only a few times. The chain has TRBV28 and TRBJ1-5; D gene ambiguous. Per germline, CDR1 MDHEN and CDR2 SYDVKM. V dropped 6 bases and J dropped 0 bases, with 3 bases sitting between them. CDR3 length equals 12 residues. CDR3 nucleotides: TGTGCCAGCAGCATTAGCAATCAGCCCCAGCATTTT. Translating gives CASSISNQPQHF.

The V call is TRBV6-4, the J call TRBJ2-1, with 10 bases aligning to TRBD2. V gave up 3 bases and J gave up 8 bases; unmatched junction bases: 4. CDR3 length equals 14 residues. Germline V gene lookup returns CDR1 MRHNA and CDR2 SNTAGT. Written as DNA, the CDR3 is TGTGCCAGCAGTGATACCGGGACTAGCGATGAGCAGTTCTTC. Amino acid sequence: CASSDTGTSDEQFF.

The chain carries TRBV6-5 and TRBJ1-2; D ambiguous. Germline CDR1 and CDR2: MNHEY and SVGAGI. This CDR3 has 15 residues. Trimming took 0 bases from V and 5 from J, leaving 13 bases between them. Here the CDR3 DNA reads TGTGCCAGCAGTTACTCCCAAAGGCACAGTTATGGCTACACCTTC. Its translation: CASSYSQRHSYGYTF.

V gene TRBV3-1 (or the pseudogene TRBV3-2) combines with J gene TRBJ2-3, with 11 bases lining up with TRBD2. This CDR3 is built from 18 residues. Trimming took 3 bases from V and 0 from J; bases not matched to a gene: 8. Germline lookup yields CDR1 LGHDT and CDR2 YNNKEL (reference sequence). Here the CDR3 reads CASSHLAGGPGSTDTQYF. Written as DNA, the CDR3 is TGTGCCAGCAGCCATTTAGCGGGAGGGCCTGGGAGCACAGATACGCAGTATTTT.

V is TRBV27 and J is TRBJ2-7; tentatively, D is TRBD2 (6 bases). This CDR3 spans 14 amino acids. Per the germline V gene, CDR1 is MNHEY and CDR2 is SMNVEV (reference sequence). Trimming removed 4 bases from V and 0 bases from J, with 10 bases in between. This CDR3 reads CASSSPSDSYEQYF. The CDR3 coding sequence is TGTGCCAGCAGTTCCCCTAGCGACTCCTACGAGCAGTACTTC.

CDR3 nucleotide sequence: TGTGCCTGGAGATACAGCCAGCTGGAGGAAAAACTGTTTTTT. Protein product: CAWRYSQLEEKLFF. The chain is built from TRBV30 and TRBJ1-4; D not resolved. Germline loops: CDR1 GTSNPN, CDR2 SVGIG (reference sequence). The CDR3 consists of 14 residues. Trimming left V 3 bases short and J 8 bases short, with 16 bases between.

This chain uses TRBV12-5 with TRBJ2-7; TRBD2 agrees at 7 bases. V trimming: 7 bases; J trimming: 4 bases; junction bases outside the gene matches: 4. CDR1 is LGHNT, CDR2 FRNRAP, per germline. The CDR3 sequence is 12 residues long. The DNA for the CDR3 is TGTGCTAGTGTCGGGCGGGGGTACGAGCAGTACTTC. Amino acids: CASVGRGYEQYF.

V is TRBV5-1 and J is TRBJ2-3; D tentatively fits TRBD1 or TRBD2 (6 bases each). The CDR3 is 16 amino acids. The V end was cut by 3 bases, the J end by 4 bases, with 18 bases between. CDR1 is SGHRS and CDR2 is YFSETQ in the germline V gene. The CDR3 here is CASSSAGAGYSDTQYF. In DNA form, the CDR3 reads TGCGCCAGCAGCTCCGCAGGGGCGGGATATTCAGATACGCAGTATTTT.

As regards this clone: One end of the junction does not line up with germline, which may come from a read error. V usage is TRBV7-2 and J usage is TRBJ1-2, with 10 bases lining up with TRBD1. Germline loops: CDR1 SGHTA, CDR2 FQGNSA. This CDR3 region has 15 residues. For the CDR3, the DNA is TGTGCCAGCACCTTATTCCCGGGACAGGGGCAAGGCTACACCTTC. Its protein product is CASTLFPGQGQGYTF.

This chain links TRBV6-5 with TRBJ2-7; D is tentatively TRBD1 or TRBD2 (5 bases each). This CDR3 region has 13 residues. Germline V gene data show CDR1 as MNHEY and CDR2 as SVGAGI. Between the trimmed V and J ends, which lost 8 bases and 7 bases, there was a span of 18 bases. The CDR3 coding sequence is TGTGCCAGCGTGAGGCAGGGACGAGGGGAGCAGTACTTC. It yields the protein CASVRQGRGEQYF.

The chain links TRBV6-5 to TRBJ2-7; either TRBD1 or TRBD2 may fit D (5 bases each). Trimming stripped 10 bases from V and 4 bases from J, with 11 bases between. CDR3 length: 11 residues. Germline V gene sequence: CDR1 MNHEY, CDR2 SVGAGI. This CDR3 is CATRGAYEQYF. DNA for the CDR3: TGTGCCACCCGAGGGGCTTACGAGCAGTACTTC.

The gene calls are TRBV4-2 and TRBJ2-5, with TRBD1 identical over 7 bases. The CDR3 is 16 residues long. Germline trimming cut 5 bases from V and 0 bases from J; bases unmatched to any gene: 9. The V gene's germline CDR1 is LGHNA and CDR2 YNFKEQ. This CDR3 is CASSKGQSSYQETQYF. The DNA for the CDR3 is TGTGCCAGCAGCAAGGGACAGTCTTCGTACCAAGAGACCCAGTACTTC.

The J gene is TRBJ2-1, the V gene TRBV25-1; D may be TRBD1 (5 bases). This CDR3 comprises 16 residues. V was clipped by 0 bases and J by 7 bases, with 16 bases between them. Germline lookup yields CDR1 MGHDK and CDR2 SYGVNS. The CDR3 DNA sequence: TGTGCCAGCAGTGAATACCAGGGTTCAGCTTTAAATGAGCAGTTCTTC. It yields the protein CASSEYQGSALNEQFF.